The 12 T cell receptor beta chains below were found in one sample sequenced in a study of shared clonotypes between healthy human individuals. Clones were read by immunoSEQ multiplex PCR, and TCRdb kept only the in-frame ones, dropping some. The sample carries 330,000 or so clones, 70% to 75% recorded once. Sequencing was done on a sample of memory CD4+ T cells sorted from blood. Subset here: CD45RA-negative fraction. The receptors derive from a man aged 25 to 45 in good health.

The rearrangement uses TRBV5-4 and TRBJ2-7; 8 bases agree with TRBD2. Trimming at V came to 4 bases and at J to 0 bases, leaving 9 bases not matched to a gene. The CDR3 spans 16 residues. Germline V lookup: CDR1 SGHNT, CDR2 YYREEE (reference sequence). The CDR3, as DNA: TGTGCCAGCAGCCTCGAACTAGCGGAAAGCTCCTACGAGCAGTACTTC. Residues: CASSLELAESSYEQYF.

The rearrangement joins TRBV7-9 to TRBJ1-5, with D perhaps matching TRBD1 (6 bases). Germline V gene sequence: CDR1 SEHNR, CDR2 FQNEAQ (reference sequence). The CDR3 has 16 residues. Trimming removed 5 bases from V and 0 bases from J, with 14 bases in between. CDR3 sequence: CASSRGGRYSNQPQHF. In nucleotides, the CDR3 is TGTGCCAGCAGCCGGGGGGGCCGGTATAGCAATCAGCCCCAGCATTTT.

The CDR3 bases are TGTGCCAGCAGCCAAGGCCCCGCAGGGGGGAGCTACGAGCAGTACTTC. This encodes CASSQGPAGGSYEQYF. The chain carries TRBV6-6 and TRBJ2-7; tentatively, D is TRBD1 (7 bases). This CDR3 is built from 16 residues. Germline CDR1 and CDR2: MNHNY and SVGAGI (reference sequence). V shed 6 bases and J shed 3 bases, with 21 bases lying between them.

The rearrangement uses TRBV6-5 and TRBJ2-3; 7 bases align to TRBD1. The junction had 9 bases not matched to a gene; V was cut back by 4 bases and J by 2 bases. This CDR3 is 16 amino acids long. The germline gives CDR1 MNHEY, CDR2 SVGAGI. CDR3 sequence (DNA): TGTGCCAGCAGTTTGGCCGGGACAGCGATCACAGATACGCAGTATTTT. It codes for CASSLAGTAITDTQYF.

The V and J genes are TRBV25-1 and TRBJ1-5, with TRBD1 matching 8 bases. J was trimmed by 0 bases and V by 2 bases; bases with no gene match: 3. Germline lookup yields CDR1 MGHDK and CDR2 SYGVNS. The CDR3 spans 16 residues. This CDR3 is CASSEGQGYSNQPQHF. The CDR3 DNA sequence: TGTGCCAGCAGTGAAGGACAGGGTTATAGCAATCAGCCCCAGCATTTT.

The chain joins TRBV5-1 to TRBJ2-5; D might be TRBD1 (6 bases). Looked up from germline, CDR1 is SGHRS and CDR2 is YFSETQ. Trimming left V 0 bases short and J 5 bases short, with 11 bases between. This CDR3 has 14 residues. The CDR3, as DNA: TGCGCCAGCAGCTTGGGGAACAGGGTGGAGACCCAGTACTTC. Translation: CASSLGNRVETQYF.

This clone was seen ten or more times. The gene calls are TRBV5-1 and TRBJ2-4, with D perhaps matching TRBD1 (6 bases). Trimming shortened V by 7 bases and J by 6 bases, and 17 bases separated the two germline ends. There are 14 residues in the CDR3. Germline CDR1 is SGHRS and CDR2 is YFSETQ. CDR3 sequence (DNA): TGCGCCAGCTCGGAGGACAGTATGGGAAACATTCAGTACTTC. Protein: CASSEDSMGNIQYF.

The CDR3 DNA is TGTGCCAGCAGCTTGGTCGGGGATTACAATGAGCAGTTCTTC. It codes for CASSLVGDYNEQFF. The chain has TRBV5-4 and TRBJ2-1; weak D call: TRBD2 (5 bases). CDR3 length: 14 amino acids. Germline assignment: CDR1 SGHNT and CDR2 YYREEE (reference sequence). V was shortened by 0 bases and J by 4 bases, with 8 bases between the two germline ends.

This rearrangement joins TRBV27 to TRBJ1-2, with D possibly TRBD1 on 6 matching bases. The CDR3 sequence is 16 residues long. Germline loops: CDR1 MNHEY, CDR2 SMNVEV (reference sequence). V lost 1 base, J lost 8 bases, and 20 bases lay in between. In DNA, the CDR3 is TGTGCCAGCAGTTTATTCTCGCCGGTTTCGGGGGCGGGCTACACCTTC. Its translation is CASSLFSPVSGAGYTF.

This clone was found many times. The chain links TRBV5-6 to TRBJ1-5, with TRBD1 as a possible D gene (5 bases). The germline V gene encodes CDR1 SGHDT and CDR2 YYEEEE. This CDR3 is built from 15 residues. The V gene lost 0 bases and the J gene lost 5 bases, with 12 bases spanning the gap. CDR3 DNA sequence: TGTGCCAGCAGCTTGGGTCAGGGCCCTTATCAGCCCCAGCATTTT. It yields the protein CASSLGQGPYQPQHF.

The DNA of the CDR3 is TGTGCCAGCAGTCAGGGTAGGGGCAACACCGGGGAGCTGTTTTTT. Residues: CASSQGRGNTGELFF. This chain links TRBV2 with TRBJ2-2, with a possible D match to TRBD1 (5 bases). V lost 5 bases and J lost 2, with 12 bases in between. The CDR3 length is 15 residues. The germline V gene has CDR1 SNHLY and CDR2 FYNNEI.

The gene calls are TRBV29-1 and TRBJ2-5; no clear D gene. TRBJ2-7 matches the DNA end more closely, so the J call is doubtful. The CDR3 has 13 amino acids. Germline V gene lookup returns CDR1 SQVTM and CDR2 ANQGSEA. CDR3 bases: TGCAGCGTATCTACGCCGGCAGCCTACGAGCAGTACTTC. Translated, it gives CSVSTPAAYEQYF.